This T cell receptor beta chain was profiled in a study of graft-versus-host responses after intestinal transplantation. Regarding this clone: Its antigen is still unknown.

Study-wide points: Patients who carried graft-donor T cell macrochimerism also had high graft-versus-host to host-versus-graft clonal ratios in their allografts. Association was observed between peak circulating GvH clone levels and early post-transplant HvG declines. Ileal or blood samples showed some GvH clones first, and such clones were also found in recipient marrow.

TCRdb's table, derived via immunoSEQ multiplex PCR, lists solely in-frame clones and lacks some. The data show around 120,000 clones, approximately 92% seen once. V was clipped by 4 bases and J by 1 base, with 11 bases between them. The CDR3 runs to 14 residues. Germline-derived CDR1 and CDR2 are SGHTS and YDEGEE. This sequence was found in a human donor who received an intestinal transplant. The chain links TRBV5-8 to TRBJ1-1; D gene unclear. The specimen comprised unstimulated CD4+ T cells sorted from spleen or lymph node cells, sampled before intestinal transplant. CDR3 sequence reads: CASSPRRRNTEAFF. The CDR3, as DNA: TGTGCCAGCAGCCCTCGCAGGAGGAACACTGAAGCTTTCTTT.